One sample yielded the 8 T cell receptor beta chains listed below, sequenced in a study of response to subunit inactivated influenza vaccine. MiXCR was run by TCRdb on the RT-PCR reads, yielding one entry per CDR3 protein. The sample contains approximately 480,000 distinct CDR3 sequences, around 9.9% of which appear only once. The sequenced sample was PBMCs from blood, obtained roughly 48 days after vaccination. These receptors all come from a man in his forties or fifties who received an inactivated influenza vaccine.

The table lists this clonotype with a few counts. V gene TRBV10-3 combines with J gene TRBJ1-3, with D possibly being TRBD1 (5 bases). The CDR3 totals 15 residues. V was pared by 0 bases and J by 0 bases, with 6 bases between. Germline V gene sequence: CDR1 ENHRY, CDR2 SYGVKD. In DNA, the CDR3 is TGTGCCATCAGTGAGTCCGGGACCTCTGGAAACACCATATATTTT. The encoded protein is CAISESGTSGNTIYF.

This clonotype has at least ten counts. The chain links TRBV25-1 to TRBJ2-7; TRBD1 matches 7 bases. Looked up from germline, CDR1 is MGHDK and CDR2 is SYGVNS. The CDR3 has 13 residues. V was clipped by 3 bases and J by 4 bases; unmatched bases: 3. CDR3: CASSDYRGYEQYF. The CDR3 DNA follows: TGTGCCAGCAGTGATTACAGGGGTTACGAGCAGTACTTC.

This clonotype was seen only a few times. The rearrangement uses TRBV7-2 and TRBJ2-1; 7 bases line up with TRBD1. Germline trimming cut 6 bases from V and 7 bases from J; bases unmatched to any gene: 12. Germline CDR1 is SGHTA and CDR2 is FQGNSA. This CDR3 spans 15 amino acids. The CDR3 region has the DNA TGTGCCAGCAGAGGGGGCGTACAGGTTTGGAATGAGCAGTTCTTC. Protein product: CASRGGVQVWNEQFF.

The CDR3 bases are TGCGCCAGCAGCCTCTCTTACACAGATACGCAGTATTTT. Its protein is CASSLSYTDTQYF. The gene calls are TRBV4-3 and TRBJ2-3; D is uncertain. There are 13 residues in the CDR3. The germline V gene encodes CDR1 LGHNA and CDR2 YSLEER. V was cut by 4 bases and J by 2 bases, with 7 bases left in between.

Many counts were recorded for this clonotype. V usage is TRBV20-1 and J usage is TRBJ1-3; 8 bases are a match to TRBD1. V lost 5 bases and J lost 0; bases outside the gene matches: 3. This CDR3 spans 14 amino acids. CDR1 is DFQATT, CDR2 SNEGSKA, per germline (reference sequence). Here the CDR3 DNA reads TGCAGTGCTCCGGACAGGGACTCTGGAAACACCATATATTTT. It codes for CSAPDRDSGNTIYF.

The J gene is TRBJ2-3, the V gene TRBV5-1; no clear D gene. This CDR3 region has 16 residues. In germline, CDR1 is SGHRS, CDR2 YFSETQ. The ends were cut back, 2 bases at V and 0 bases at J, with 13 bases in the middle. The CDR3 sequence is CASSFTTQSSTDTQYF. The CDR3 bases are TGCGCCAGCAGCTTCACTACTCAATCTAGCACAGATACGCAGTATTTT.

V is TRBV6-2 or TRBV6-3 and J is TRBJ1-2; D ambiguous. CDR3 length: 15 residues. Germline V gene data show CDR1 as MNHEY and CDR2 as SVGEGT. The ends were cut back, 6 bases at V and 3 bases at J, with 17 bases in the middle. This CDR3 is CASRPRSGLHYGYTF. The CDR3, as DNA: TGTGCCAGCAGACCACGATCTGGACTCCACTATGGCTACACCTTC.

CDR3 region: CASSWGGTSGTATDTQYF. The CDR3 DNA reads as TGCGCCAGCAGCTGGGGGGGGACTAGCGGGACCGCCACAGATACGCAGTATTTT. The rearrangement joins TRBV5-1 to TRBJ2-3; TRBD2 matches at 13 bases. J lost 2 bases, V lost 3 bases, and 9 bases had no gene match. The CDR3 has 18 amino acids. The germline gives CDR1 SGHRS, CDR2 YFSETQ.